This paragraph reports one T cell receptor beta chain. The V end lost 0 bases, the J end lost 6 bases, and 9 bases lay between the germline ends. This CDR3 contains 14 residues. Germline CDR1 and CDR2: SGHRS and YFSETQ. This sample is drawn from a study of technical replicates of blood from several donors. Here immunoSEQ multiplex PCR was the method, and the copy in TCRdb shows in-frame clones only, minus some. In the table there are tens of thousands of clones, about 94% of which are singletons. The sequence was obtained from a human donor in good health. Some clones in this sample may be carry-over from other donors' samples. This sequence joins TRBV5-1 and TRBJ1-4; D call uncertain. The sequencing input was PBMCs. The CDR3, as DNA: TGCGCCAGCAGCTTGGGCGCGGTTGATGAAAAACTGTTTTTT. This translates into CASSLGAVDEKLFF.